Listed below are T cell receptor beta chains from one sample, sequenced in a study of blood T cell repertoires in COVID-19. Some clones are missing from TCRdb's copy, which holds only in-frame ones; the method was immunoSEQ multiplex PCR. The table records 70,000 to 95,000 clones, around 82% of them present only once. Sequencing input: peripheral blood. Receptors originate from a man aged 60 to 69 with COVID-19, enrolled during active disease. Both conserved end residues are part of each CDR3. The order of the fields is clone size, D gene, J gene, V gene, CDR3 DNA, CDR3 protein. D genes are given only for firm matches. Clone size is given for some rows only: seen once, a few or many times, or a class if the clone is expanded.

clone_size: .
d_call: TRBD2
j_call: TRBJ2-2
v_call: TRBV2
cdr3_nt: TGTGCCAGCAGAGTTACTAGCGGTGGCACCGGGGAGCTGTTTTTT
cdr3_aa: CASRVTSGGTGELFF

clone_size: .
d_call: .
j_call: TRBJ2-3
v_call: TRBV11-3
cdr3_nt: TGTGCCAGCAGCCCCGGGGGGCAGGAGCCCACAGATACGCAGTATTTT
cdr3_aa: CASSPGGQEPTDTQYF

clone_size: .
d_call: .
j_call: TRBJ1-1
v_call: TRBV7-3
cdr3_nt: TGTGCCAGCAGCTTAAAGGCGGGAGGGAACACTGAAGCTTTCTTT
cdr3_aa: CASSLKAGGNTEAFF

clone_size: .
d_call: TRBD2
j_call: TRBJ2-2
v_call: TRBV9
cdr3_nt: TGTGCCAGCAGCCCCAGGACTAGCGGAATCACCGGGGAGCTGTTTTTT
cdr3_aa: CASSPRTSGITGELFF

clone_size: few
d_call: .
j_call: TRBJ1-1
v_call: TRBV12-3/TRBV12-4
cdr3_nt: TGTGCCAGCAGTTTAACAGCAGCTGAAGCTTTCTTT
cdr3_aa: CASSLTAAEAFF

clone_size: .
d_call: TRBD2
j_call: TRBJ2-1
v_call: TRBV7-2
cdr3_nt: TGTGCCAGCAGCTCGACTAGCGGGAGCTCCTACAATGAGCAGTTCTTC
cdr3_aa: CASSSTSGSSYNEQFF

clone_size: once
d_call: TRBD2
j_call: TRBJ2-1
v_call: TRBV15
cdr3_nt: TGTGCCACCAGCGGACGACTAGCGGGAGGGTCCAATGAGCAGTTCTTC
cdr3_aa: CATSGRLAGGSNEQFF

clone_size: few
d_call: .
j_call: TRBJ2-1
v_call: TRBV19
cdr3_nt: TGTGCCAGTAGTATCGGGAGCTCCTACAATGAGCAGTTCTTC
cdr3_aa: CASSIGSSYNEQFF

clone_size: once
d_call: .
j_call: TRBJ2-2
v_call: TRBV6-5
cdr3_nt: TGTGCCAGCTGGGTAGGGGGGGACCCCGGGGAGCTGTTTTTT
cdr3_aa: CASWVGGDPGELFF

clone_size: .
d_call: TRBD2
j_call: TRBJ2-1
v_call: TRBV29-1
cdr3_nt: TGCAGCGCTGTAGCGGGGGCCTCCTACAATGAGCAGTTCTTC
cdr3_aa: CSAVAGASYNEQFF

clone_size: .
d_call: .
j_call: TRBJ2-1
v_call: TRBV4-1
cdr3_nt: TGCGCCAGCAGCCACATGTACAATGAGCAGTTCTTC
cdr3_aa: CASSHMYNEQFF

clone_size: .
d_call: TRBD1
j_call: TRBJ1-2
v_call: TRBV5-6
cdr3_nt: TGTGCCAGCCGCCGGGACAGGTACTATGGCTACACCTTC
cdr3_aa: CASRRDRYYGYTF

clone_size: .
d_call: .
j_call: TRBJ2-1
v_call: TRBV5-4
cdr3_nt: TGTGCCAGCAGCTTGGGATCAGCGAACACAAGGCCTGAGCAGTTCTTC
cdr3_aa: CASSLGSANTRPEQFF

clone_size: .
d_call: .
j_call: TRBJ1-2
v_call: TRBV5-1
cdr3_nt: TGCGCCAGCAGCTTGGATGGCAGGTCCCTAAACTATGGCTACACCTTC
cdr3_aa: CASSLDGRSLNYGYTF

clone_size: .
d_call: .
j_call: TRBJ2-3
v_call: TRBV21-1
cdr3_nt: TGTGCCAGCAGCAAAGCGAGAGGTTTGGGGCGCACAGATACGCAGTATTTT
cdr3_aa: CASSKARGLGRTDTQYF

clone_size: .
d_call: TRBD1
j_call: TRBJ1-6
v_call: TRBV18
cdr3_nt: TGTGCCAGCTCACCAAATATGGACAGGGGTATGTCACCCCTCCACTTT
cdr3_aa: CASSPNMDRGMSPLHF

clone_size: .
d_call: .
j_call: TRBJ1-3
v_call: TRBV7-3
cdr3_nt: TGTGCCAGCAGCTACGATGCGGGGGCCGCCATATATTTT
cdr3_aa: CASSYDAGAAIYF

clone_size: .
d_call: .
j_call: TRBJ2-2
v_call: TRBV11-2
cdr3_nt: TGTGCCAGCAGCCTCCCCGGCGGGGAGCTGTTTTTT
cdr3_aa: CASSLPGGELFF

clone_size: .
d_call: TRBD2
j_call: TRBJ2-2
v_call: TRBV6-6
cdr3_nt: TGTGCCAGCAGAGAACTAGCGGGAGGGCTTACCGGGGAGCTGTTTTTT
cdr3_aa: CASRELAGGLTGELFF

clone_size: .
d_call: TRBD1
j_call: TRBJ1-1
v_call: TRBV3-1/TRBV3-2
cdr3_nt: TGTGCCAGCAGTATCCGGGACAGGTCTTTCCGGGCTTTCTTT
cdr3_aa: CASSIRDRSFRAFF

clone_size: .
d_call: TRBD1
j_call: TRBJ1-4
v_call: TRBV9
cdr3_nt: TGTGCCAGCAGCCGGGACAGCCAAGCAACTAATGAAAAACTGTTTTTT
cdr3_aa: CASSRDSQATNEKLFF

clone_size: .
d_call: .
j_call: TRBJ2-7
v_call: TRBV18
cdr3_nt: TGTGCCAGCTCACCACCACAAAGTGTAGCGGTCTCCCACGAGCAGTACTTC
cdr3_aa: CASSPPQSVAVSHEQYF

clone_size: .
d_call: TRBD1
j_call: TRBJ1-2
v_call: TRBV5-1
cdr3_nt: TGCGCCAGCAGCGAGAACAGGGGGGTCTATGGCTACACCTTC
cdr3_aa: CASSENRGVYGYTF

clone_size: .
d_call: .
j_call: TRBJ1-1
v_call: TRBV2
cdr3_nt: TGTGCCAGCAGCCTTTACGACAGTGAAGCTTTCTTT
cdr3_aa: CASSLYDSEAFF

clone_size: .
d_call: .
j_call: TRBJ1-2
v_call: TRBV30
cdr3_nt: TGTGCCTGGAGTGTTGGGAAGGGAAAATTCCGGGGGGTCTATGGCTACACCTTC
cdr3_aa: CAWSVGKGKFRGVYGYTF

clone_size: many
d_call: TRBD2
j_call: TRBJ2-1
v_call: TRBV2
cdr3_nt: TGTGCCAGAGATAAGGGGACTAGCGGGAGTTATAGCTCCTACAATGAGCAGTTCTTC
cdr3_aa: CARDKGTSGSYSSYNEQFF

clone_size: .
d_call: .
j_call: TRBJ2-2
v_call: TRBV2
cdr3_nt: TGTGCCAGCAGGGGAGGCGGAACGAACACCGGGGAGCTGTTTTTT
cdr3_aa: CASRGGGTNTGELFF

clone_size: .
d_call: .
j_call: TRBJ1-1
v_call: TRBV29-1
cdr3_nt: TGCAGCGTAGCGAACACTGAAGCTTTCTTT
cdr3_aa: CSVANTEAFF

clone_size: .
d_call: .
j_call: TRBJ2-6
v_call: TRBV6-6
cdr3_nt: TGTGCCAGCAGCACGCGGCCGTCTGGGGCCAACGTCCTGACTTTC
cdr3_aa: CASSTRPSGANVLTF

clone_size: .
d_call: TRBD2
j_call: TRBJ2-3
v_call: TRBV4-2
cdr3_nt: TGTGCCAGCAGCCCGCTGGGGACTAGCGGGGGGGTCAACACAGATACGCAGTATTTT
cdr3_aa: CASSPLGTSGGVNTDTQYF

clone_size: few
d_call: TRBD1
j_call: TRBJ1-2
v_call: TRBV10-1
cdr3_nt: TGCGCCCATGGGGGACAGGGGAAGGCTAACTATGGCTACACCTTC
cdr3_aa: CAHGGQGKANYGYTF

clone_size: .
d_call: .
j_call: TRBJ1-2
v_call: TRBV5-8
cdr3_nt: TGTGCCAGCAGCATCGGGATCCGCTATGGCTACACCTTC
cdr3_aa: CASSIGIRYGYTF

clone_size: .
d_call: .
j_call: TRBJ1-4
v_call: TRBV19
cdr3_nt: TGTGCCAGTAGTGAGCCCGGGTCTCGCCTCTGGGAAAAACTGTTTTTT
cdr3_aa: CASSEPGSRLWEKLFF

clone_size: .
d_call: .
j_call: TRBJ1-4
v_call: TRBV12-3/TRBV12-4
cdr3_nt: TGTGCCAGCAGTCCAGATGAAAAACTGTTTTTT
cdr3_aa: CASSPDEKLFF

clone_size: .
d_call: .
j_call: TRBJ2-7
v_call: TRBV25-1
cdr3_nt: TGTGCCACCGGGTCTTTCTCCTACGAGCAGTACTTC
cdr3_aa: CATGSFSYEQYF

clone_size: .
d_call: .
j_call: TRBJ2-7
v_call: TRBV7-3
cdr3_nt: TGTGCCAGCAGCTTAAGTGGCGGGGTTGAATCCTACGAGCAGTACTTC
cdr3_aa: CASSLSGGVESYEQYF

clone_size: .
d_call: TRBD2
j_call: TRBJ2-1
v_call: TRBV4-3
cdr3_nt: TGCGCCAGCAGCCAGGGGACTAGCGGGTACTACAATGAGCAGTTCTTC
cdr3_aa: CASSQGTSGYYNEQFF

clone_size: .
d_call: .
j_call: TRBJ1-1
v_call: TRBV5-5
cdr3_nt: TGTGCCAGCAGCTTGAATCTGGAGGCTTTCTTT
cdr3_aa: CASSLNLEAFF

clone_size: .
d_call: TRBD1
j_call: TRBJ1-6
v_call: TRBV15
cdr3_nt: TGTGCCACCAGCAGAGATCCACCGGGACAGAGAAATTCACCCCTCCACTTT
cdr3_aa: CATSRDPPGQRNSPLHF

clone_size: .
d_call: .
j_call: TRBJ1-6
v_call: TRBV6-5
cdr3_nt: TGTGCCAGCAGTTACTCACCGAGCTCCTATAATTCACCCCTCCACTTT
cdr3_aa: CASSYSPSSYNSPLHF

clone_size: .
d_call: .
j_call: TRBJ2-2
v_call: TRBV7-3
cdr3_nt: TGTGCCAGCAGCTCCATCACCGGGGAGCTGTTTTTT
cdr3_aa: CASSSITGELFF

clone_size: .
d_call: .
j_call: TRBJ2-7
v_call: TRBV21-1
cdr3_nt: TGTGCCAGCAGCCCGGGACAGGGCCGCGAGCAGTACTTC
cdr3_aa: CASSPGQGREQYF

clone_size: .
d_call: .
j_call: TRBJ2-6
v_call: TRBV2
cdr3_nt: TGTGCCAGCACTAGACCGGGGTCTGGGGCCAACGTCCTGACTTTC
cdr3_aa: CASTRPGSGANVLTF

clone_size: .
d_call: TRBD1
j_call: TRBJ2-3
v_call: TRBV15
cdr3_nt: TGTGCCACCAGCCATCGGACAGGTCAGGGCGATACGCAGTATTTT
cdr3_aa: CATSHRTGQGDTQYF

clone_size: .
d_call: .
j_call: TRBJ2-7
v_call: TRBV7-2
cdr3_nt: TGTGCCAGCAGCTTGACAGGAGTACAGTACTTC
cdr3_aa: CASSLTGVQYF

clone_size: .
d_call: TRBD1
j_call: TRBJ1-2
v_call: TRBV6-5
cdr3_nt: TGTGCCAGCAGGGGACAGGGGCTCTATGGCTACACCTTC
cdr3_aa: CASRGQGLYGYTF